This T cell receptor beta chain was documented in a study of technical replicates of blood from a few donors. Trimming stripped 7 bases from V and 5 bases from J, with 9 bases between. CDR1 is SGHDT, CDR2 YYEEEE, per germline. CDR3 length equals 11 residues. Clones were sequenced by immunoSEQ multiplex PCR, and TCRdb holds only the in-frame ones, with some missing. The table includes 40,000 to 60,000 clones, around 90% detected once. The sequence was obtained from a human donor in good health. Some clones in this sample may be carry-over from other donors' samples. This chain joins TRBV5-6 and TRBJ2-5, with a tentative D call TRBD2 (5 bases). Sequenced: PBMCs. The CDR3 protein is CASGSGETQYF. CDR3 sequence (DNA): TGTGCCAGCGGCTCGGGGGAGACCCAGTACTTC.